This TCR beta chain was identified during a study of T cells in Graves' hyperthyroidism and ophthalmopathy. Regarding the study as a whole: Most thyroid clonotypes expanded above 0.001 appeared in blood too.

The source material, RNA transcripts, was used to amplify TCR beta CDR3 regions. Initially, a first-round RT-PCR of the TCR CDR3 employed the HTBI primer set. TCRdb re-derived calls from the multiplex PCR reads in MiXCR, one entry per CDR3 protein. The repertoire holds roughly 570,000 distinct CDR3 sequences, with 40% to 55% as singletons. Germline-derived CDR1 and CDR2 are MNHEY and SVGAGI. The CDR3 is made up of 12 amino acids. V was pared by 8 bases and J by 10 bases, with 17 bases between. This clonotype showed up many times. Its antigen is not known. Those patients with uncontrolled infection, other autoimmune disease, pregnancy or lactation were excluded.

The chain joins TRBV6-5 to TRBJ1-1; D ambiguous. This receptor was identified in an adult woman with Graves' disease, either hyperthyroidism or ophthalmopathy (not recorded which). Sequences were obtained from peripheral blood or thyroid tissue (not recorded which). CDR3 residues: CASSDRLLGAFF. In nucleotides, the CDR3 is TGTGCCAGCTCGGACCGGCTTTTAGGAGCTTTCTTT.